Each of the 12 T cell receptor beta chains below was sequenced from the same sample in a study of shared clonotypes between healthy human individuals. TCRdb keeps only in-frame clones here, not all; method: immunoSEQ multiplex PCR. The data hold under 600,000 clones, with approximately 79% observed a single time. The sequencing input was PBMCs. Every receptor here comes from a woman aged 40 to 50 in good health. Some clones in this sample may be carry-over from other donors' samples.

The rearrangement links TRBV19 to TRBJ1-4, with D maybe TRBD1 (6 bases). The CDR3 has 15 amino acids. CDR1 is LNHDA, CDR2 SQIVND, per germline (reference sequence). The V gene lost 9 bases and the J gene lost 2 bases, with 16 bases spanning the gap. CDR3: CASRSTGRTNEKLFF. Here the CDR3 DNA reads TGTGCCAGCCGTTCAACAGGGAGGACTAATGAAAAACTGTTTTTT.

The rearrangement joins TRBV19 to TRBJ2-5, with D hard to call. V was pared by 1 base and J by 5 bases, with 14 bases between. The CDR3 consists of 15 residues. The germline CDR1 and CDR2 sequences are LNHDA and SQIVND (reference sequence). The CDR3 DNA reads TGTGCCAGTAGTATAGGAGCTGGGTTCGCGGAGACCCAGTACTTC. It is translated as CASSIGAGFAETQYF.

This sequence joins TRBV6-1 and TRBJ1-1; D unresolved. The germline V and J ends were trimmed by 6 bases and 3 bases, with 11 bases remaining between them. Germline CDR1 reads MNHNS; CDR2 reads SASEGT. The CDR3 is 13 residues long. CDR3 protein: CASRVGYDTEAFF. The CDR3 nucleotides read TGTGCCAGCAGAGTGGGGTACGACACTGAAGCTTTCTTT.

The CDR3 DNA is TGCGCCAGCAGGGTGGACTGGTTGCCGAACACCGGGGAGCTGTTTTTT. It is translated as CASRVDWLPNTGELFF. This chain uses TRBV5-1 with TRBJ2-2, with D possibly TRBD2 on 5 matching bases. The V gene lost 5 bases and the J gene lost 0 bases, with 14 bases spanning the gap. The CDR3 consists of 16 residues. The germline V gene has CDR1 SGHRS and CDR2 YFSETQ.

The chain couples TRBV27 to TRBJ1-6; D might be TRBD1 (5 bases). Trimming took 5 bases from V and 12 from J, leaving 14 bases between them. This CDR3 comprises 13 residues. Germline V gene data show CDR1 as MNHEY and CDR2 as SMNVEV (reference sequence). The CDR3 bases are TGTGCCAGCAGTCTTTACCCGGGGGGACCCCTCCACTTT. Its protein product is CASSLYPGGPLHF.

The V and J genes are TRBV30 and TRBJ2-7; TRBD1 might be the D (6 bases). The CDR3 consists of 13 residues. Germline lookup yields CDR1 GTSNPN and CDR2 SVGIG (reference sequence). Trimming removed 4 bases from V and 1 base from J, with 11 bases in between. CDR3 sequence: CAWTSGDSYEQYF. Written as DNA, the CDR3 is TGTGCCTGGACGTCAGGGGATTCCTACGAGCAGTACTTC.

The chain couples TRBV2 to TRBJ1-1, with D perhaps TRBD1 (5 bases). Trimming shortened V by 3 bases and J by 0 bases, and 11 bases separated the two germline ends. Germline V gene sequence: CDR1 SNHLY, CDR2 FYNNEI. The length of the CDR3 is 15 residues. CDR3 sequence reads: CASSDQGLMNTEAFF. The CDR3, as DNA: TGTGCCAGCAGTGACCAGGGTCTCATGAACACTGAAGCTTTCTTT.

The table lists this clone with a count of one. This chain links TRBV6-4 with TRBJ2-3; D is unresolved. V was shortened by 0 bases and J by 0 bases, with 7 bases between the two germline ends. The length of the CDR3 is 15 residues. Germline V gene lookup returns CDR1 MRHNA and CDR2 SNTAGT. CDR3 sequence reads: CASSDSAFSTDTQYF. The CDR3 DNA is TGTGCCAGCAGTGACTCGGCGTTTAGCACAGATACGCAGTATTTT.

The table lists this clone with a count of one. The V call is TRBV7-9, the J call TRBJ1-2; D gene uncertain. The V end lost 1 base, the J end lost 4 bases, and 10 bases lay between the germline ends. Germline CDR1 is SEHNR and CDR2 is FQNEAQ (reference sequence). The CDR3 is made up of 14 amino acids. In DNA, the CDR3 is TGTGCCAGCAGCTTAGATGTCGGAAGCTATGGCTACACCTTC. Amino acid sequence: CASSLDVGSYGYTF.

The J gene is TRBJ2-7, the V gene TRBV28; tentatively, D is TRBD2 (6 bases). Trimming left V 6 bases short and J 2 bases short, with 20 bases between. This CDR3 is built from 16 residues. Per germline, CDR1 MDHEN and CDR2 SYDVKM. The CDR3 region is CASRRPGLLRTYEQYF. In DNA form, the CDR3 reads TGTGCCAGCAGGAGACCGGGACTCCTAAGAACCTACGAGCAGTACTTC.

A remark on this clone: Other DNA sequences in this sample translate to the same CDR3. V and J are TRBV6-5 and TRBJ1-5; no clear D. The CDR3 contains 13 residues. Germline V gives CDR1 MNHEY, CDR2 SVGAGI. V lost 0 bases and J lost 5, with 5 bases in between. The CDR3 coding sequence is TGTGCCAGCAGTTACTCGTTAGATCAGCCCCAGCATTTT. Translation: CASSYSLDQPQHF.

In its sample, this clone was seen a few times. The chain links TRBV7-9 to TRBJ1-1; D is unclear. V was trimmed by 5 bases and J by 11 bases, leaving 15 bases between them. This CDR3 is built from 12 residues. Germline V gene sequence: CDR1 SEHNR, CDR2 FQNEAQ (reference sequence). CDR3 sequence: CASSPDEGTAFF. CDR3 nucleotides: TGTGCCAGCAGCCCCGACGAGGGTACGGCTTTCTTT.